Below are 21 T cell receptor beta chains sequenced from a single sample in a study of human T cells and chemical hapten exposure (dated by TCRdb to the early 2020s). The sample's time point, from its label and the paper: patch test 1, 2 weeks after DPC sensitization. In light of the paper, this sample's treatment or condition label describes: therapeutic diphenylcyclopropenone sensitization with weekly scalp DPC. Libraries came from RACE. The listed sequencing device is NextSeq 500. TCRdb cleaned the public reads at Q25 with fastp, built clones with MiXCR and kept in-frame beta chains. Every distinct CDR3 protein forms one entry, paired with its most common genes and DNA. Counted in this sample were some 180,000 distinct CDR3 sequences; 20% to 25% of them appeared once. Together, the top ten hold about 6.7% of the sample. Sequencing used whole blood, obtained in connection with sensitization to the hapten diphenylcyclopropenone (DPC). These receptor sequences come from a woman aged 45 to 65 with alopecia areata. Some clones in this sample may be carry-over from other donors' samples.

This clonotype was observed a few times. The chain recombines TRBV15 with TRBJ1-2; no definite D call. Trimming left V 0 bases short and J 7 bases short, with 15 bases between. CDR3 size: 15 residues. Germline V gene lookup returns CDR1 LNHNV and CDR2 YYDKDF (reference sequence). CDR3 bases: TGTGCCACCAGCAGAGATCTGTTCGGGAGTGGTGGCTACACCTTC. It specifies CATSRDLFGSGGYTF.

This clonotype has a handful of counts. This CDR3 is CASSYLGAEQFF. The CDR3 DNA reads TGTGCCAGCAGCTATCTAGGGGCTGAGCAGTTCTTC. The chain carries TRBV7-3 and TRBJ2-1, with TRBD1 as a possible D gene (5 bases). Trimming left V 4 bases short and J 9 bases short, with 10 bases between. There are 12 residues in the CDR3. Germline assignment: CDR1 SGHTA and CDR2 FQGTGA.

This clonotype was found a few times. The chain recombines TRBV5-1 with TRBJ2-3; D remains ambiguous. The CDR3 is 16 amino acids. Germline loops: CDR1 SGHRS, CDR2 YFSETQ. The V end lost 0 bases, the J end lost 0 bases, and 11 bases lay between the germline ends. The CDR3 DNA follows: TGCGCCAGCAGCTTGGTGGAGAGGCAGAGCACAGATACGCAGTATTTT. It specifies CASSLVERQSTDTQYF.

This clonotype showed up just a few times. The rearrangement links TRBV5-1 to TRBJ2-5; D unclear. The ends were cut back, 1 base at V and 3 bases at J, with 13 bases in the middle. CDR1 is SGHRS and CDR2 is YFSETQ in the germline V gene. The CDR3 sequence is 15 residues long. The CDR3, as DNA: TGCGCCAGCAGCTTGATGTCCCAGGACGAAGAGACCCAGTACTTC. It encodes CASSLMSQDEETQYF.

This clonotype was seen more than once but under ten times. The V and J genes are TRBV29-1 and TRBJ1-2; 8 bases map to TRBD1. This CDR3 comprises 15 residues. From germline, CDR1 is SQVTM and CDR2 ANQGSEA. V lost 0 bases and J lost 6; bases outside the gene matches: 9. The CDR3 region is CSVEDPTGGRDGYTF. CDR3 bases: TGCAGCGTTGAAGATCCAACAGGGGGAAGAGATGGCTACACCTTC.

This clonotype was counted only a few times. The V and J genes are TRBV29-1 and TRBJ2-5, with D maybe TRBD2 (7 bases). CDR1 is SQVTM, CDR2 ANQGSEA, per germline. This CDR3 is 13 amino acids long. V lost 1 base, J lost 4 bases, and 10 bases lay in between. CDR3 in amino acids: CSVEGGGPETQYF. CDR3 nucleotide sequence: TGCAGCGTTGAAGGGGGGGGGCCAGAGACCCAGTACTTC.

The V gene is TRBV29-1, the J gene TRBJ2-2, with TRBD1 identical over 7 bases. Losses at the gene ends were 7 bases for V and 2 bases for J; bases not matched to a gene: 10. The CDR3 runs 15 residues. Looked up from germline, CDR1 is SQVTM and CDR2 is ANQGSEA. CDR3 nucleotide sequence: TGCAGCGCCATAATTGGGACAGTAAACACCGGGGAGCTGTTTTTT. This translates into CSAIIGTVNTGELFF.

This clonotype was counted a few times. CDR3 sequence: CSMVGLLDYGYTF. CDR3 bases: TGCAGTATGGTGGGGCTCCTCGACTATGGCTACACCTTC. V and J are TRBV20-1 and TRBJ1-2; TRBD1 is a possible D gene (5 bases). In germline, CDR1 is DFQATT, CDR2 SNEGSKA (reference sequence). The CDR3 is 13 residues long. V was trimmed by 8 bases and J by 3 bases, leaving 16 bases between them.

The rearrangement uses TRBV20-1 and TRBJ1-2, with no clear D. CDR1 and CDR2 from the germline V gene are DFQATT and SNEGSKA (reference sequence). V gave up 3 bases and J gave up 8 bases, with 13 bases separating them. The CDR3 totals 12 residues. This CDR3 is CSASGVIEGYTF. CDR3 nucleotide sequence: TGCAGTGCTAGTGGGGTCATAGAAGGCTACACCTTC.

This clonotype was seen only a few times. The chain couples TRBV3-1 to TRBJ2-1, with D maybe TRBD2 (6 bases). Germline loops: CDR1 LGHDT, CDR2 YNNKEL (reference sequence). The CDR3 length is 16 residues. V was clipped by 5 bases and J by 1 base, with 15 bases between them. The CDR3 sequence: CASSDKRAFSYNEQFF. As DNA, the CDR3 is TGTGCCAGCAGCGACAAGCGGGCTTTTTCCTACAATGAGCAGTTCTTC.

This clonotype was observed a few times. The chain joins TRBV7-9 to TRBJ1-6, with D unclear. Germline V gives CDR1 SEHNR, CDR2 FQNEAQ (reference sequence). V lost 1 base and J 9 bases, leaving 13 bases between the germline ends. The CDR3 has 15 residues. CDR3 loop: CASSLVAPTISPLHF. CDR3 DNA sequence: TGTGCCAGCAGCTTAGTGGCCCCAACCATTTCACCCCTCCACTTT. Full variable domain (missing parts from reference TRBV7-9 and TRBJ1-6): DTGVSQNPRHKITKRGQNVTFRCDPISEHNRLYWYRQTLGQGPEFLTYFQNEAQLEKSRLLSDRFSAERPKGSFSTLEIQRTEQGDSAMYLCASSLVAPTISPLHFGNGTRLTVT.

The V and J genes are TRBV4-1 and TRBJ1-4; 8 nucleotides align to TRBD1. V lost 5 bases, J lost 4 bases, and 6 bases stayed unmatched. In germline, CDR1 is MGHRA, CDR2 YSYEKL. The CDR3 loop spans 15 amino acids. The CDR3 DNA reads as TGCGCCAGCAGCTACAGGGGGGAACTTAATGAAAAACTGTTTTTT. Amino acids: CASSYRGELNEKLFF.

The chain recombines TRBV2 with TRBJ2-1; D is possibly TRBD2 (5 bases). From germline, CDR1 is SNHLY and CDR2 FYNNEI. This CDR3 spans 15 amino acids. Deletions cut 8 bases from V and 0 bases from J, with 14 bases between. The chain's CDR3 is CASSQRSISYNEQFF. CDR3 nucleotide sequence: TGTGCCAGCTCCCAGCGGTCCATCTCCTACAATGAGCAGTTCTTC. The complete variable domain, with remaining parts taken from reference TRBV2 and TRBJ2-1, reads EPEVTQTPSHQVTQMGQEVILRCVPISNHLYFYWYRQILGQKVEFLVSFYNNEISEKSEIFDDQFSVERPDGSNFTLKIRSTKLEDSAMYFCASSQRSISYNEQFFGPGTRLTVL.

The V call is TRBV27, the J call TRBJ1-1; maybe TRBD1 (6 bases). Between the trimmed V and J ends, which lost 4 bases and 3 bases, there was a span of 12 bases. The CDR3 loop spans 14 amino acids. Germline-derived CDR1 and CDR2 are MNHEY and SMNVEV (reference sequence). This CDR3 reads CASSSLRGYTEAFF. CDR3 DNA sequence: TGTGCCAGCAGTTCCCTAAGGGGGTACACTGAAGCTTTCTTT.

This clonotype appeared many times. The rearrangement links TRBV29-1 to TRBJ1-2; a weak D match, TRBD1 (6 bases). Germline assignment: CDR1 SQVTM and CDR2 ANQGSEA. The CDR3 covers 14 residues. The V gene lost 6 bases and the J gene lost 4 bases, with 18 bases spanning the gap. CDR3 residues: CSVISGDIPYGYTF. DNA of the CDR3: TGCAGCGTAATTTCCGGGGACATCCCCTATGGCTACACCTTC.

This clonotype was seen a handful of times. This chain connects TRBV19 to TRBJ1-3; no firm D call. CDR3 length equals 15 residues. Trimming took off 6 bases at V and 0 bases at J, with 12 bases between the two ends. Germline V CDR1 and CDR2: LNHDA, SQIVND (reference sequence). In DNA form, the CDR3 reads TGTGCCAGTAGCAATTCAATGAACTCTGGAAACACCATATATTTT. Translated: CASSNSMNSGNTIYF.

This clonotype showed up just a few times. This chain joins TRBV20-1 and TRBJ2-1; 7 bases line up with TRBD2. Germline values: CDR1 DFQATT, CDR2 SNEGSKA (reference sequence). The V gene end was trimmed by 7 bases and the J gene end by 0 bases; junction bases not matched to a gene: 9. The length of the CDR3 is 15 residues. The CDR3 DNA is TGCAGTGTCCCCGCGGGGGAGAGCTCCTACAATGAGCAGTTCTTC. Amino acids: CSVPAGESSYNEQFF.

V usage is TRBV20-1 and J usage is TRBJ2-1; TRBD2 matches at 11 bases. Trimming at V came to 5 bases and at J to 9 bases, leaving 9 bases not matched to a gene. This CDR3 is 14 amino acids long. Germline V gene lookup returns CDR1 DFQATT and CDR2 SNEGSKA (reference sequence). CDR3 sequence reads: CSARRLAGIGEQFF. For the CDR3, the DNA is TGCAGTGCTCGAAGACTAGCGGGAATAGGTGAGCAGTTCTTC.

The chain combines TRBV2 with TRBJ1-5; D gene unclear. This CDR3 contains 14 residues. Germline assignment: CDR1 SNHLY and CDR2 FYNNEI. V lost 2 bases, J lost 0 bases, and 5 bases lay in between. CDR3 amino acids: CASSELDSNQPQHF. In nucleotides, the CDR3 is TGTGCCAGCAGTGAATTAGATAGCAATCAGCCCCAGCATTTT.

Only a few counts were recorded for this clonotype. The genes are TRBV19 and TRBJ2-1, with 13 bases matching TRBD2. The germline CDR1 and CDR2 sequences are LNHDA and SQIVND (reference sequence). Losses at the gene ends were 1 base for V and 7 bases for J; bases not matched to a gene: 7. This CDR3 has 17 amino acids. In nucleotides, the CDR3 is TGTGCCAGTAGTATAGCCAGGACTAGCGGGAGTGGGAATGAGCAGTTCTTC. Its protein product is CASSIARTSGSGNEQFF.

The chain employs TRBV9 and TRBJ2-5, with a possible D match to TRBD2 (6 bases). V lost 7 bases to trimming and J lost 2 bases, with 21 bases between them. Germline values: CDR1 SGDLS, CDR2 YYNGEE. This CDR3 region has 16 residues. CDR3 nucleotides: TGTGCCAGCGGTCCGGAGGGCGGGGCGCCTCAAGAGACCCAGTACTTC. It yields the protein CASGPEGGAPQETQYF.